The rows below give T cell receptor beta chains drawn from one sample of a study of PD-1 blockade in classical Hodgkin lymphoma. Repertoires were generated with immunoSEQ multiplex PCR, while TCRdb's copy carries only in-frame clones and drops some. Among about 40,000 clones listed, more than 65% were seen once. The sample was peripheral blood mononuclear cells (PBMCs), taken before the second cycle of nivolumab. These receptors were collected from a human donor with classical Hodgkin lymphoma. CDR3s include the opening cysteine and the closing phenylalanine or tryptophan. A D gene is named only where the DNA matches it firmly. Size tells how often a clone was seen (once, few, many) or the class of an expanded clone, and some rows leave it out.

J,V,size,D,CDR3,DNA
TRBJ2-7,TRBV9,NA,TRBD1,CASSAQGADYEQYF,TGTGCCAGCAGCGCCCAGGGGGCAGACTACGAGCAGTACTTC
TRBJ1-4,TRBV7-9,NA,TRBD1,CASSSGQGITNEKLFF,TGTGCCAGCAGCTCGGGACAGGGGATAACTAATGAAAAACTGTTTTTT
TRBJ1-2,TRBV9,NA,NA,CASSVARGGYGYTF,TGTGCCAGCAGCGTAGCAAGGGGTGGCTATGGCTACACCTTC
TRBJ2-5,TRBV5-4,NA,TRBD2,CASSLKLAGETQYF,TGTGCCAGCAGCTTGAAACTAGCGGGAGAGACCCAGTACTTC
TRBJ1-2,TRBV2,NA,TRBD1,CAISGQGYGYTF,TGTGCCATCTCGGGACAGGGTTATGGCTACACCTTC
TRBJ2-5,TRBV11-2,NA,TRBD1,CASSLGQGETQYF,TGTGCCAGCAGCCTCGGACAGGGGGAGACCCAGTACTTC
TRBJ1-6,TRBV19,NA,NA,CASSISDGGPWSPLHF,TGTGCCAGTAGTATATCCGACGGGGGGCCTTGGTCACCCCTCCACTTT
TRBJ1-1,TRBV18,NA,NA,CASSPSFGGIGRNTEAFF,TGTGCCAGCTCACCAAGCTTTGGGGGGATTGGGAGGAACACTGAAGCTTTCTTT
TRBJ2-1,TRBV5-1,once,NA,CASSLAGYSYNEQFF,TGCGCCAGCAGCTTGGCCGGCTACTCCTACAATGAGCAGTTCTTC
TRBJ2-5,TRBV28,once,TRBD2,CASRGGAGTQYF,TGTGCCAGCAGGGGAGGGGCGGGGACCCAGTACTTC
TRBJ1-5,TRBV28,NA,TRBD1,CASSLDRALTRPQHF,TGTGCCAGCAGTTTAGACAGGGCCCTGACAAGGCCCCAGCATTTT
TRBJ1-1,TRBV11-2,few,NA,CASSLGNMNTEAFF,TGTGCCAGCAGCTTAGGGAACATGAACACTGAAGCTTTCTTT
TRBJ1-5,TRBV7-2,once,TRBD1,CASSSTGVQPQHF,TGTGCCAGCAGCTCTACAGGGGTTCAGCCCCAGCATTTT
TRBJ2-1,TRBV6-4,NA,TRBD2,CASSPTSGGANEQFF,TGTGCCAGCAGCCCGACTAGCGGGGGGGCCAATGAGCAGTTCTTC
TRBJ1-6,TRBV11-3,NA,NA,CASSAKGADSPLHF,TGTGCCAGCAGTGCTAAAGGGGCTGATTCACCCCTCCACTTT
TRBJ1-4,TRBV30,NA,NA,CAWSLGLGGKLFF,TGTGCCTGGAGTCTAGGGTTAGGCGGAAAACTGTTTTTT
TRBJ1-5,TRBV6-6,NA,NA,CASSYSGGSNQPQHF,TGTGCCAGCAGTTACTCGGGGGGCAGCAATCAGCCCCAGCATTTT
TRBJ1-3,TRBV11-1,NA,NA,CASSPGHSGNTIYF,TGTGCCAGCAGTCCGGGACACTCTGGAAACACCATATATTTT
TRBJ1-1,TRBV6-6,NA,TRBD1,CASNGTGGQTEAFF,TGTGCCAGCAACGGGACAGGGGGACAGACTGAAGCTTTCTTT
TRBJ2-1,TRBV7-2,few,NA,CASSLEEFNEQFF,TGTGCCAGCAGCTTAGAGGAGTTCAATGAGCAGTTCTTC
TRBJ1-4,TRBV19,NA,TRBD1,CASSPGTGLEKLFF,TGTGCCAGTAGTCCCGGGACAGGTTTGGAAAAACTGTTTTTT
TRBJ2-7,TRBV28,NA,TRBD2,CASSPTSGRPYEQYF,TGTGCCAGCAGCCCGACTAGCGGGAGACCCTACGAGCAGTACTTC
TRBJ1-5,TRBV5-1,NA,TRBD1,CASRLTGGQPQHF,TGCGCCAGCAGGTTAACAGGGGGCCAGCCCCAGCATTTT
TRBJ2-7,TRBV14,NA,NA,CASSQGGGLEQYF,TGTGCCAGCAGCCAAGGGGGGGGGCTGGAGCAGTACTTC
TRBJ2-7,TRBV29-1,NA,NA,CSVEDRFYEQYF,TGCAGCGTTGAAGACAGGTTCTACGAGCAGTACTTC
TRBJ1-1,TRBV19,few,TRBD1,CASSRQGGTEAFF,TGTGCCAGTAGCCGACAGGGAGGGACTGAAGCTTTCTTT
TRBJ1-1,TRBV11-2,few,NA,CASSLDRRGEAFF,TGTGCCAGCAGCTTAGATCGGCGTGGTGAAGCTTTCTTT
TRBJ2-7,TRBV19,few,NA,CASSSGGRVNEQYF,TGTGCCAGTAGTTCCGGGGGTCGAGTCAACGAGCAGTACTTC
TRBJ2-2,TRBV9,NA,NA,CASSVEVGNTGELFF,TGTGCCAGCAGCGTGGAGGTAGGGAACACCGGGGAGCTGTTTTTT
TRBJ2-5,TRBV5-4,NA,TRBD2,CASSFGVAGIGQVTQYF,TGTGCCAGCAGCTTTGGGGTAGCGGGGATAGGGCAGGTGACCCAGTACTTC
TRBJ2-1,TRBV5-1,few,NA,CASSLMQGSYNEQFF,TGCGCCAGCAGCTTGATGCAGGGCTCCTACAATGAGCAGTTCTTC
TRBJ2-1,TRBV2,NA,TRBD2,CASRVPGGPAEQFF,TGTGCCAGCAGGGTCCCGGGGGGGCCCGCCGAGCAGTTCTTC
TRBJ2-3,TRBV4-3,NA,NA,CASSQGVAGTDTQYF,TGCGCCAGCAGCCAAGGAGTAGCAGGCACAGATACGCAGTATTTT
TRBJ2-5,TRBV5-4,NA,NA,CASSDTKRVQETQYF,TGTGCCAGCAGCGACACGAAAAGAGTCCAAGAGACCCAGTACTTC
TRBJ2-2,TRBV10-3,NA,NA,CAISDTNTGELFF,TGTGCCATCAGTGACACGAACACCGGGGAGCTGTTTTTT
TRBJ1-5,TRBV29-1,NA,TRBD1,CRVKQGNQPQHF,TGCAGAGTGAAACAGGGGAATCAGCCCCAGCATTTT
TRBJ2-1,TRBV7-2,NA,TRBD1,CASSLRQGDEQFF,TGTGCCAGCAGCCTTCGACAGGGGGATGAGCAGTTCTTC
TRBJ2-1,TRBV27,few,TRBD1,CASRKTGYNEQFF,TGTGCCAGCAGAAAGACAGGGTACAATGAGCAGTTCTTC